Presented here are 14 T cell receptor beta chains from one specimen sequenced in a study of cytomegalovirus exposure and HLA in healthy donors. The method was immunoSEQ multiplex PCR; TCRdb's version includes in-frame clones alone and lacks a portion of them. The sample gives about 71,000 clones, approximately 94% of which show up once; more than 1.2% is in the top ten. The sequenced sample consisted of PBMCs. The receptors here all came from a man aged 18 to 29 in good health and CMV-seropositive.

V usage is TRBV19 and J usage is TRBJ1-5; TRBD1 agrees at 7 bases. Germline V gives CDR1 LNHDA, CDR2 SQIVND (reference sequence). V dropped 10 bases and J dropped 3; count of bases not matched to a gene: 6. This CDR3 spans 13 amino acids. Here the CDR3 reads CATRDRYNQPQHF. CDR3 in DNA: TGTGCCACCCGGGACAGATACAATCAGCCCCAGCATTTT.

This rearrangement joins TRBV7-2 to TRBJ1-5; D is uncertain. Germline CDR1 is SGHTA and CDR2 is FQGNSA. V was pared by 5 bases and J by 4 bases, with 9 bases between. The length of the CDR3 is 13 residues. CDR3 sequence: CASSPQFNQPQHF. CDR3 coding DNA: TGTGCCAGCAGCCCCCAATTTAATCAGCCCCAGCATTTT.

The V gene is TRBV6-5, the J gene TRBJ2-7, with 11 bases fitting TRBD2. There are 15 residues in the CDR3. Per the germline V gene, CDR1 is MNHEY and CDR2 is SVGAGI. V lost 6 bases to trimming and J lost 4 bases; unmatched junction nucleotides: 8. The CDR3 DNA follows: TGTGCCAGCAGCCCCGGACTAGCGGGTTTGTACGAGCAGTACTTC. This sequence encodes CASSPGLAGLYEQYF.

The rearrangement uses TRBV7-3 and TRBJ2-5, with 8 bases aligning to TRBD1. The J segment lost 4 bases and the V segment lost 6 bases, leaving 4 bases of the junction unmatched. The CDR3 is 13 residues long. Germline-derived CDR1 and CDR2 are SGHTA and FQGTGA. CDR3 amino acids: CASSLTGGETQYF. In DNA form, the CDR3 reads TGTGCCAGCAGTCTAACAGGGGGAGAGACCCAGTACTTC.

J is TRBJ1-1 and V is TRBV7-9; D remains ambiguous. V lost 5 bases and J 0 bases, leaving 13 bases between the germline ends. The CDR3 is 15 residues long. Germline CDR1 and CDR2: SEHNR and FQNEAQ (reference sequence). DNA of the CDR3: TGTGCCAGCAGCCCAAGGGCGGGGATGAACACTGAAGCTTTCTTT. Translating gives CASSPRAGMNTEAFF.

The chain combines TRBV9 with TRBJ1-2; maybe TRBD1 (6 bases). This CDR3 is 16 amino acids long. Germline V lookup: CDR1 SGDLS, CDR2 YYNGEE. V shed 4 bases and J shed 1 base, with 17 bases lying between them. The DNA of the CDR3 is TGTGCCAGCAGCCCAACCGGGACACCGTTTAACTATGGCTACACCTTC. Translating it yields CASSPTGTPFNYGYTF.

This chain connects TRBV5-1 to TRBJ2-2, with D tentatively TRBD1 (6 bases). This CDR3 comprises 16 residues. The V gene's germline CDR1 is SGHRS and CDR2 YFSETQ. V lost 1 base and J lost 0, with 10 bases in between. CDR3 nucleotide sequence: TGCGCCAGCAGCTTGATGACAGGATCGAACACCGGGGAGCTGTTTTTT. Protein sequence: CASSLMTGSNTGELFF.

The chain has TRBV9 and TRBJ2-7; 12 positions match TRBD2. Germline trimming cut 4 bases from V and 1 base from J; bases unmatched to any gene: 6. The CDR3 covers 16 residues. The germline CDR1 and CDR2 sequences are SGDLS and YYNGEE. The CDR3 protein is CASSPRGTSGSYEQYF. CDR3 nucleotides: TGTGCCAGCAGCCCCCGAGGGACTAGCGGGTCCTACGAGCAGTACTTC.

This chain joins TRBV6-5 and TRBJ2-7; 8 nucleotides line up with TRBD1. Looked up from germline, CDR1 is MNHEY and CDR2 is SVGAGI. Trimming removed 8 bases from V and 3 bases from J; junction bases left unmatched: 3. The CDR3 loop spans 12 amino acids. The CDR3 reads CASGGQGYEQYF. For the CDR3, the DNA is TGTGCCAGCGGAGGACAGGGCTACGAGCAGTACTTC.

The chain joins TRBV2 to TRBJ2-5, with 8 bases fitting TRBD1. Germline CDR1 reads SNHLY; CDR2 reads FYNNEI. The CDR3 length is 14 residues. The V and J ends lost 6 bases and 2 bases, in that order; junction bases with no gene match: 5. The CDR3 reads CASSFDRGQETQYF. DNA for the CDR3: TGTGCCAGCAGCTTCGACAGGGGTCAAGAGACCCAGTACTTC.

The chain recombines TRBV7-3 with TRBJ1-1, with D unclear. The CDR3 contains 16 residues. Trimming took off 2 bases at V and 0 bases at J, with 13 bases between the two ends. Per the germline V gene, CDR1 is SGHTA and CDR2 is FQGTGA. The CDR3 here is CASSLFGGGMNTEAFF. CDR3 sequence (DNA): TGTGCCAGCAGCTTATTTGGCGGCGGCATGAACACTGAAGCTTTCTTT.

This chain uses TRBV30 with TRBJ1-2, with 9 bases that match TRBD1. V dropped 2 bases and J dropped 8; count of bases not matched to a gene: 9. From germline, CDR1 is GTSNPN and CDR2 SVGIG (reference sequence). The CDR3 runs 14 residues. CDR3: CAWSFTGGVLGYTF. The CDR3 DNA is TGTGCCTGGAGTTTTACAGGGGGCGTTTTGGGCTACACCTTC. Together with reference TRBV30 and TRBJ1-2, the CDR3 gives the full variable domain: SQTIHQWPATLVQPVGSPLSLECTVEGTSNPNLYWYRQAAGRGLQLLFYSVGIGQISSEVPQNLSASRPQDRQFILSSKKLLLSDSGFYLCAWSFTGGVLGYTFGSGTRLTVV.

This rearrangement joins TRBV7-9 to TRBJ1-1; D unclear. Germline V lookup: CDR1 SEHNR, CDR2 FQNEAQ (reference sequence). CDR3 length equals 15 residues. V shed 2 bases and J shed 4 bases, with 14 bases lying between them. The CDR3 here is CASSLNPPGSTEAFF. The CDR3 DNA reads TGTGCCAGCAGCTTAAACCCTCCTGGGAGCACTGAAGCTTTCTTT.

The CDR3, as DNA: TGCGCCAGCAGTTGGACAACGAACACTGAAGCTTTCTTT. Protein sequence: CASSWTTNTEAFF. This chain links TRBV10-2 with TRBJ1-1; tentatively, D is TRBD1 (5 bases). Germline V gene lookup returns CDR1 WSHSY and CDR2 SAAADI. V lost 5 bases and J 1 base, leaving 8 bases between the germline ends. The CDR3 covers 13 residues.